This T cell receptor beta chain was recovered during a study of blood T cell repertoires in COVID-19. At the level of the study: The analysed material was cDNA or gDNA that came from T cells, B-cell-depleted T cells, or PBMCs.

How the authors handled the data: Nucleated cell number was recorded as an estimate derived from reference gene primer amplification. Using immunoSEQ multiplex PCR, the repertoire was profiled, and TCRdb retains in-frame clones only, with some absent. That table supplies the V and J calls and clone size; D and trimming were determined from the DNA. The sample shows hundreds of thousands of clones, roughly 90% of them seen only once. The CDR3 spans 15 residues. Germline V lookup: CDR1 MNHNY, CDR2 SVGAGI (reference sequence). V lost 5 bases and J 0 bases, leaving 8 bases between the germline ends. V is TRBV6-6 and J is TRBJ2-6, with D possibly TRBD1 on 6 matching bases. Sequenced input: peripheral blood. The origin of this receptor is a woman aged 25 to 45 with COVID-19, enrolled during active disease. The CDR3, as DNA: TGTGCCAGCAGTAAAGGGGGCTCTGGGGCCAACGTCCTGACTTTC. Translation gives CASSKGGSGANVLTF.